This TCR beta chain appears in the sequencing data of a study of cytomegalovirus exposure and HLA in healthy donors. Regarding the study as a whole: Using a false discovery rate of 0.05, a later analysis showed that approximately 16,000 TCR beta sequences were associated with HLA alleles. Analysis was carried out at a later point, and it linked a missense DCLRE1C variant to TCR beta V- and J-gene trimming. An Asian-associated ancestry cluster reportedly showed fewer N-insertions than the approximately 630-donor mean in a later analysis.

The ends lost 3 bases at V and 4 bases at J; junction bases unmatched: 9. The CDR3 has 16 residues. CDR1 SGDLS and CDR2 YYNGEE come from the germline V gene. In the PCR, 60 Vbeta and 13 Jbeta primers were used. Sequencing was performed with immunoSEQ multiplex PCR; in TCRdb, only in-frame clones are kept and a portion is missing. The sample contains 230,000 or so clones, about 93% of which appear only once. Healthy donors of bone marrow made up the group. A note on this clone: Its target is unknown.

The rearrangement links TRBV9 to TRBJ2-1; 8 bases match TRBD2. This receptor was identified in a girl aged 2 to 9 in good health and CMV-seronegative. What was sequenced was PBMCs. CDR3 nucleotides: TGTGCCAGCAGCGCCTCCGCGGGGGGCCTATACAATGAGCAGTTCTTC. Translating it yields CASSASAGGLYNEQFF.